The 22 T cell receptor beta chains below all came from one sample that was sequenced in a study of shared clonotypes between healthy human individuals (dated by TCRdb to the early 2020s). Libraries were made using the immunoSEQ multiplex PCR assay. The clones in this table, taken by TCRdb from immuneACCESS, are in-frame only. Not every clone is retained; where verified, under half of the shortfall comes from an unresolved V gene, and the cause of the rest is unknown. For this sample there are around 1.9 million clones; approximately 92% appear just once. Over 1.5% of the sample is in the top ten clones. For the CD8 naive samples, CD45RO-negative cells were positively selected for CCR7, yielding a CD45RA+CCR7+ population from which TemRA cells were excluded. Sequencing input: naive CD8+ T cells from PBMCs. The sample's cell subset or site label, decoded: CD45RA+CCR7+. These receptors were collected from a man aged 18-30 years in good health. Some clones in this sample may be carry-over from other donors' samples.

This chain joins TRBV5-5 and TRBJ2-7; D not certain. The V end lost 0 bases, the J end lost 5 bases, and 15 bases lay between the germline ends. Germline CDR1 and CDR2: SGHKS and YYEKEE (reference sequence). This CDR3 spans 15 amino acids. This CDR3 is CASSLATGSFHEQYF. The CDR3 DNA is TGTGCCAGCAGCTTGGCGACGGGCTCCTTCCACGAGCAGTACTTC.

The V call is TRBV4-1, the J call TRBJ2-3, with TRBD2 identical over 10 bases. Germline CDR1 reads MGHRA; CDR2 reads YSYEKL. This CDR3 spans 16 amino acids. The V and J ends lost 1 base and 6 bases, in that order; junction bases with no gene match: 7. CDR3 sequence: CASSQVSGRAADTQYF. CDR3 DNA sequence: TGCGCCAGCAGCCAAGTGAGCGGGAGGGCCGCGGATACGCAGTATTTT.

This clone appeared once. The rearrangement uses TRBV7-9 and TRBJ2-3; perhaps TRBD1 as D (5 bases). CDR1 is SEHNR and CDR2 is FQNEAQ in the germline V gene (reference sequence). V was trimmed by 2 bases and J by 4 bases, leaving 19 bases between them. The CDR3 is made up of 17 amino acids. DNA of the CDR3: TGTGCCAGCAGCTTATTGGGGCTAGACTCATCCCCAGATACGCAGTATTTT. Amino acid sequence: CASSLLGLDSSPDTQYF.

The chain is built from TRBV30 and TRBJ2-1; D not certain. The CDR3 contains 13 residues. Germline V gives CDR1 GTSNPN, CDR2 SVGIG (reference sequence). The germline V and J ends were trimmed by 0 bases and 6 bases, with 9 bases remaining between them. The CDR3 region has the DNA TGTGCCTGGAGTGTATCCCCCTCCAATGAGCAGTTCTTC. Its translation is CAWSVSPSNEQFF.

V gene TRBV9 combines with J gene TRBJ2-7; D unclear. Trimming cost V 4 bases and J 1 base, with 6 bases left between them. CDR3 size: 12 residues. Germline V CDR1 and CDR2: SGDLS, YYNGEE. The CDR3 coding sequence is TGTGCCAGCAGCACGGGTTCCTACGAGCAGTACTTC. Protein: CASSTGSYEQYF. The full variable domain, rest sourced from reference TRBV9 and TRBJ2-7, is DSGVTQTPKHLITATGQRVTLRCSPRSGDLSVYWYQQSLDQGLQFLIQYYNGEERAKGNILERFSAQQFPDLHSELNLSSLELGDSALYFCASSTGSYEQYFGPGTRLTVT.

As to this clone: Other DNA sequences in the same sample also yield this CDR3. The V call is TRBV29-1, the J call TRBJ2-7; 9 positions match TRBD1. This CDR3 comprises 13 residues. Germline CDR1 reads SQVTM; CDR2 reads ANQGSEA. V lost 4 bases and J lost 0; bases outside the gene matches: 1. CDR3 in amino acids: CSVVGQGSYEQYF. CDR3 bases: TGCAGCGTTGTGGGACAGGGCTCCTACGAGCAGTACTTC.

This clone was counted a single time. Other DNA sequences within the sample encode an identical CDR3. The chain carries TRBV5-1 and TRBJ1-1; 7 bases are a match to TRBD1. The junction had 4 bases not matched to a gene; V was cut back by 2 bases and J by 0 bases. The CDR3 sequence is 15 residues long. The germline V gene encodes CDR1 SGHRS and CDR2 YFSETQ. The CDR3 sequence: CASSLGDSMNTEAFF. In DNA form, the CDR3 reads TGCGCCAGCAGCTTAGGGGACAGCATGAACACTGAAGCTTTCTTT. Using reference TRBV5-1 and TRBJ1-1 for the parts outside the CDR3, the full variable domain is KAGVTQTPRYLIKTRGQQVTLSCSPISGHRSVSWYQQTPGQGLQFLFEYFSETQRNKGNFPGRFSGRQFSNSRSEMNVSTLELGDSALYLCASSLGDSMNTEAFFGQGTRLTVV.

The chain combines TRBV4-1 with TRBJ2-7, with D maybe TRBD2 (6 bases). Per the germline V gene, CDR1 is MGHRA and CDR2 is YSYEKL. The CDR3 extends over 15 amino acids. Trimming took off 1 base at V and 2 bases at J, with 12 bases between the two ends. CDR3 loop: CASSQVVLAPYEQYF. The CDR3 region has the DNA TGCGCCAGCAGCCAAGTAGTCCTAGCGCCCTACGAGCAGTACTTC.

The V gene is TRBV9, the J gene TRBJ1-2; D call uncertain. This CDR3 has 12 residues. V gave up 5 bases and J gave up 4 bases, with 9 bases separating them. CDR1 and CDR2 (germline): SGDLS, YYNGEE. The CDR3 DNA sequence: TGTGCCAGCAGAGAACTATCCTATGGCTACACCTTC. This sequence encodes CASRELSYGYTF.

The chain couples TRBV9 to TRBJ2-1; D unclear. The CDR3 runs 11 residues. Looked up from germline, CDR1 is SGDLS and CDR2 is YYNGEE. V gave up 7 bases and J gave up 8 bases, with 10 bases separating them. The CDR3 DNA is TGTGCCAGCGGCAGTAGCTATGAGCAGTTCTTC. It translates to CASGSSYEQFF.

The chain recombines TRBV18 with TRBJ1-5, with 7 bases that match TRBD1. The CDR3 covers 14 residues. Germline assignment: CDR1 KGHSH and CDR2 LQKENI. The trim removed 4 bases at V and 3 bases at J, leaving 3 bases unmatched. CDR3 loop: CASSRGTVNQPQHF. CDR3 DNA sequence: TGTGCCAGCTCACGAGGGACAGTCAATCAGCCCCAGCATTTT.

CDR3 nucleotides: TGTGCCAGCAGCTTAAGGGTCAGCACAGATACGCAGTATTTT. Residues: CASSLRVSTDTQYF. The chain combines TRBV7-2 with TRBJ2-3; no reliable D call. From germline, CDR1 is SGHTA and CDR2 FQGNSA. V was pared by 2 bases and J by 0 bases, with 6 bases between. The CDR3 has 14 amino acids.

This chain joins TRBV21-1 and TRBJ2-7; TRBD1 is the table's D call and was not checked against the DNA. TRBV21-1 is given as a pseudogene. The CDR3 loop spans 14 amino acids. The CDR3 reads CASRAGQVFYEQYF. The CDR3 DNA reads as TGTGCCAGCAGGGCAGGACAGGTTTTCTACGAGCAGTACTTC.

The chain is built from TRBV11-2 and TRBJ1-5, with TRBD1 matching 8 bases. With V trimmed by 2 bases and J by 5 bases, 8 bases remained unmatched. The CDR3 has 16 residues. Germline loops: CDR1 SGHAT, CDR2 FQNNGV. The CDR3 region has the DNA TGTGCCAGCAGCTTAACAGGGGGGGGAGAGTATCAGCCCCAGCATTTT. As protein: CASSLTGGGEYQPQHF.

The V gene is TRBV29-1, the J gene TRBJ2-7; TRBD1 matches at 7 bases. This CDR3 is built from 14 residues. From germline, CDR1 is SQVTM and CDR2 ANQGSEA. V lost 3 bases, J lost 2 bases, and 7 bases stayed unmatched. The CDR3: CSVETQGSAYEQYF. The CDR3 region has the DNA TGCAGCGTTGAGACACAGGGGAGCGCCTACGAGCAGTACTTC.

The CDR3 DNA sequence: TGTGCCAGCAGTTCTGACACCCTTGGGAGGGAGACCCAGTACTTC. It is translated as CASSSDTLGRETQYF. The chain has TRBV6-5 and TRBJ2-5; tentative D call: TRBD2 (6 bases). V dropped 4 bases and J dropped 5 bases, with 17 bases sitting between them. The CDR3 covers 15 residues. From germline, CDR1 is MNHEY and CDR2 SVGAGI.

The genes are TRBV5-4 and TRBJ2-1; 10 positions agree with TRBD2. The CDR3 loop spans 18 amino acids. With 3 bases clipped from V and 2 bases from J, the junction kept 11 bases outside the gene matches. CDR1 is SGHNT and CDR2 is YYREEE in the germline V gene (reference sequence). CDR3 DNA: TGTGCCAGCAGCTCTAATCCGGGACTAGCGTCTGCCTACAATGAGCAGTTCTTC. It yields the protein CASSSNPGLASAYNEQFF.

The gene calls are TRBV5-1 and TRBJ2-7; 10 bases agree with TRBD2. Germline V lookup: CDR1 SGHRS, CDR2 YFSETQ. The CDR3 loop spans 15 amino acids. J lost 0 bases, V lost 5 bases, and 5 bases had no gene match. The CDR3 DNA reads TGCGCCAGCAGGCCGGGACTAGCGCTCTCCTACGAGCAGTACTTC. As protein: CASRPGLALSYEQYF.

V and J are TRBV27 and TRBJ1-1; D is undetermined. This CDR3 contains 15 residues. Germline-derived CDR1 and CDR2 are MNHEY and SMNVEV (reference sequence). Trimming stripped 5 bases from V and 4 bases from J, with 17 bases between. CDR3 in DNA: TGTGCCAGCAGTCCCCACCTCAAAGTGGGCACTGAAGCTTTCTTT. Translating it yields CASSPHLKVGTEAFF.

The CDR3 spells CASSPPRTLNTGELFF. CDR3 DNA sequence: TGTGCCAGCAGCCCCCCGAGGACACTTAACACCGGGGAGCTGTTTTTT. V is TRBV7-2 and J is TRBJ2-2; possibly TRBD1 for D (5 bases). This CDR3 spans 16 amino acids. In germline, CDR1 is SGHTA, CDR2 FQGNSA. Trimming pared 5 bases from V and 2 bases from J, leaving 15 bases between.

Notes on this clone: Additional DNA sequences in this sample encode the identical CDR3. The chain is built from TRBV5-4 and TRBJ2-1; D is unclear. The germline V gene has CDR1 SGHNT and CDR2 YYREEE (reference sequence). The germline V and J ends were trimmed by 0 bases and 6 bases, with 7 bases remaining between them. The CDR3 consists of 13 residues. The CDR3 region is CASSLGGINEQFF. CDR3 DNA: TGTGCCAGCAGCTTGGGTGGGATCAATGAGCAGTTCTTC. The whole variable domain, remainder taken from reference TRBV5-4 and TRBJ2-1, is ETGVTQSPTHLIKTRGQQVTLRCSSQSGHNTVSWYQQALGQGPQFIFQYYREEENGRGNFPPRFSGLQFPNYSSELNVNALELDDSALYLCASSLGGINEQFFGPGTRLTVL.

The table lists this clone with a count of one. V is TRBV30 and J is TRBJ2-7; possibly TRBD2 for D (6 bases). Trimming left V 3 bases short and J 5 bases short, with 20 bases between. The CDR3 is made up of 15 amino acids. Germline assignment: CDR1 GTSNPN and CDR2 SVGIG (reference sequence). The CDR3 loop is CAWSPLWEDFHEQYF. In DNA form, the CDR3 reads TGTGCCTGGAGCCCATTGTGGGAGGATTTCCACGAGCAGTACTTC. Supplemented by reference TRBV30 and TRBJ2-7, the full variable domain reads SQTIHQWPATLVQPVGSPLSLECTVEGTSNPNLYWYRQAAGRGLQLLFYSVGIGQISSEVPQNLSASRPQDRQFILSSKKLLLSDSGFYLCAWSPLWEDFHEQYFGPGTRLTVT.